Following are 21 T cell receptor beta chains from one sample sequenced in a study of post-analysis software for immune sequencing data (dated by TCRdb to between 2015 and 2016). Overall results and qualifications from the work: Significantly higher frequencies in patients than in controls were found for about 5 TRBV segments, including TRBV5-6, TRBV5-1 and TRBV20-1.

Their target antigens are unknown. Libraries were constructed by PCR. The listed sequencing device is Illumina HiSeq 2500. To reduce PCR and sequencing biases, unique molecular identifiers were incorporated into the TCR beta cDNA libraries. The public reads were reanalyzed by TCRdb: fastp trimming at Q25, MiXCR alignment, in-frame beta chains only. Rows matching on CDR3 protein sequence are summarized as one entry with the most common DNA and genes. This sample comprises 450,000 to 650,000 distinct CDR3 sequences, about 44% of them detected only once. The biggest ten clones account for 1.7% of the sample. The specimen was blood. The source is a girl aged 5-17 years with multiple sclerosis.

This clonotype came up many times. The chain is built from TRBV10-2 and TRBJ2-7; 7 bases fit TRBD1. The CDR3 has 15 amino acids. Looked up from germline, CDR1 is WSHSY and CDR2 is SAAADI. Trimming took 6 bases from V and 0 from J; bases not matched to a gene: 8. The CDR3 region is CASRERQGNSYEQYF. The CDR3 region has the DNA TGCGCCAGCAGGGAACGACAGGGAAACTCCTACGAGCAGTACTTC.

In DNA, the CDR3 is TGTGCCAGCAGACATCCCGGGACTAGAGTTTACAATGAGCAGTTCTTC. Its protein product is CASRHPGTRVYNEQFF. This sequence joins TRBV7-9 and TRBJ2-1; 8 bases agree with TRBD2. The CDR3 contains 16 residues. Germline assignment: CDR1 SEHNR and CDR2 FQNEAQ (reference sequence). The V and J ends lost 6 bases and 4 bases, in that order; junction bases with no gene match: 11. Combining the CDR3 with reference TRBV7-9 and TRBJ2-1 gives the whole variable domain DTGVSQNPRHKITKRGQNVTFRCDPISEHNRLYWYRQTLGQGPEFLTYFQNEAQLEKSRLLSDRFSAERPKGSFSTLEIQRTEQGDSAMYLCASRHPGTRVYNEQFFGPGTRLTVL.

This clonotype was detected only a few times. The rearrangement uses TRBV7-9 and TRBJ2-6; a possible D gene is TRBD2 (5 bases). The CDR3 is 15 residues long. V dropped 5 bases and J dropped 3 bases, with 11 bases sitting between them. Per germline, CDR1 SEHNR and CDR2 FQNEAQ (reference sequence). DNA for the CDR3: TGTGCCAGCAGCCCGGACTTGATTGGGGCCAACGTCCTGACTTTC. Translation gives CASSPDLIGANVLTF.

The rearrangement uses TRBV4-1 and TRBJ1-2; D uncertain. The CDR3 sequence is 15 residues long. The V end lost 1 base, the J end lost 1 base, and 10 bases lay between the germline ends. Germline values: CDR1 MGHRA, CDR2 YSYEKL. CDR3 DNA: TGCGCCAGCAGCCAAGCTCTGACGGATAACTATGGCTACACCTTC. Translated, it gives CASSQALTDNYGYTF.

The chain has TRBV6-6 and TRBJ2-3; 10 bases agree with TRBD2. Germline CDR1 reads MNHNY; CDR2 reads SVGAGI (reference sequence). The trim removed 5 bases at V and 7 bases at J, leaving 9 bases unmatched. The CDR3 loop spans 15 amino acids. CDR3 protein: CASSPTSGLVNTQYF. The CDR3, as DNA: TGTGCCAGCAGTCCGACTAGCGGGCTCGTGAATACGCAGTATTTT.

This clonotype was found a few times. CDR3 in amino acids: CASSPSGGRDNEQFF. The CDR3 DNA sequence: TGTGCCAGCAGCCCCTCTGGCGGGAGGGACAATGAGCAGTTCTTC. The chain recombines TRBV12-3 or TRBV12-4 with TRBJ2-1, with 9 bases that match TRBD2. J lost 5 bases, V lost 6 bases, and 8 bases had no gene match. The CDR3 consists of 15 residues.

V gene TRBV6-5 combines with J gene TRBJ2-7; tentative D call: TRBD2 (6 bases). The CDR3 runs 15 residues. Germline V lookup: CDR1 MNHEY, CDR2 SVGAGI. Trimming left V 2 bases short and J 1 base short, with 12 bases between. CDR3 amino acids: CASSYRRDPSYEQYF. CDR3 bases: TGTGCCAGCAGTTACAGGCGGGACCCTTCCTACGAGCAGTACTTC.

This rearrangement joins TRBV12-3 or TRBV12-4 to TRBJ1-5; D remains unclear. V shed 4 bases and J shed 3 bases, with 10 bases lying between them. CDR3 length equals 14 residues. The CDR3 spells CASSYRTYNQPQHF. The CDR3 region has the DNA TGTGCCAGCAGTTACCGGACCTACAATCAGCCCCAGCATTTT.

The chain links TRBV4-1 to TRBJ2-7; the match to TRBD1 covers 9 bases. The assigned J gene may be wrong: the sequence end matches TRBJ2-5 better. The CDR3 covers 14 residues. Germline V gives CDR1 MGHRA, CDR2 YSYEKL. The CDR3 sequence: CASSHLTGGETQYF. The CDR3 region has the DNA TGCGCCAGCAGCCACCTTACAGGGGGCGAGACCCAGTACTTC.

In its sample, this clonotype was seen many times. The V gene is TRBV20-1, the J gene TRBJ2-1; 7 nucleotides align to TRBD2. CDR1 is DFQATT and CDR2 is SNEGSKA in the germline V gene (reference sequence). CDR3 length: 14 residues. The J segment lost 0 bases and the V segment lost 3 bases, leaving 2 bases of the junction unmatched. The CDR3 nucleotides are TGCAGTGCTAGTCGCGGGAGCTCCTACAATGAGCAGTTCTTC. Translation gives CSASRGSSYNEQFF.

This clonotype was observed a handful of times. V gene TRBV3-1 combines with J gene TRBJ2-7; D is perhaps TRBD1 (5 bases). This CDR3 spans 14 amino acids. From germline, CDR1 is LGHDT and CDR2 YNNKEL (reference sequence). The V end lost 1 base, the J end lost 2 bases, and 9 bases lay between the germline ends. The CDR3 protein is CASSQGRATYEQYF. The CDR3 DNA is TGTGCCAGCAGCCAAGGCAGGGCTACCTACGAGCAGTACTTC.

The chain recombines TRBV5-1 with TRBJ2-4, with D maybe TRBD2 (5 bases). The end of the DNA is better explained by TRBJ2-7, so the J call may be wrong. Germline values: CDR1 SGHRS, CDR2 YFSETQ. The CDR3 sequence is 15 residues long. CDR3 amino acids: CASSLAGMDPYEQYF. The CDR3 bases are TGCGCCAGCAGCTTGGCGGGGATGGACCCCTACGAGCAGTACTTC.

As to this clonotype: The junction departs from germline at one end; a sequencing error may be responsible. The gene calls are TRBV27 and TRBJ2-7; 12 nucleotides match TRBD2. The CDR3 covers 14 residues. CDR1 and CDR2 from the germline V gene are MNHEY and SMNVEV (reference sequence). CDR3 DNA: TGTGCCGGCAGTCGGACTAGCGGGAAGTACGAGCAGTACTTC. Its translation: CAGSRTSGKYEQYF.

The genes are TRBV5-1 and TRBJ2-7; D is possibly TRBD1 or TRBD2 (6 bases each). CDR3 length: 14 residues. Germline loops: CDR1 SGHRS, CDR2 YFSETQ. V was shortened by 7 bases and J by 6 bases, with 20 bases between the two germline ends. CDR3 amino acids: CASCPRAGDCEQYF. CDR3 nucleotide sequence: TGCGCCAGCTGTCCCCGGGCAGGGGACTGCGAGCAGTACTTC.

This clonotype was found a few times. The rearrangement joins TRBV6-1 to TRBJ2-5; a possible D gene is TRBD1 (6 bases). The CDR3 covers 13 residues. Trimming took 7 bases from V and 2 from J, leaving 11 bases between them. Looked up from germline, CDR1 is MNHNS and CDR2 is SASEGT. The CDR3 DNA follows: TGTGCCAGCATTAGACAGGTACAAGAGACCCAGTACTTC. Translating it yields CASIRQVQETQYF.

This clonotype came up a few times. The V gene is TRBV6-5, the J gene TRBJ1-2; D is undetermined. In germline, CDR1 is MNHEY, CDR2 SVGAGI. V was shortened by 4 bases and J by 4 bases, with 10 bases between the two germline ends. CDR3 size: 13 residues. The CDR3 here is CASSFGYSYGYTF. Written as DNA, the CDR3 is TGTGCCAGCAGTTTTGGATATTCCTATGGCTACACCTTC.

The CDR3 nucleotides read TGTGCCAGCAGTTCGATCACCGGGACAGGGAACACTGAAGCTTTCTTT. Translated: CASSSITGTGNTEAFF. This chain links TRBV7-9 with TRBJ1-1; 8 bases match TRBD1. The trim removed 6 bases at V and 1 base at J, leaving 10 bases unmatched. The length of the CDR3 is 16 residues. Per germline, CDR1 SEHNR and CDR2 FQNEAQ (reference sequence).

V gene TRBV6-5 combines with J gene TRBJ1-2; the D is unclear. This CDR3 region has 14 residues. CDR1 MNHEY and CDR2 SVGAGI come from the germline V gene. Trimming shortened V by 4 bases and J by 2 bases, and 11 bases separated the two germline ends. CDR3 nucleotides: TGTGCCAGCAGTTCCCCGGGTCGAAACTATGGCTACACCTTC. Its protein is CASSSPGRNYGYTF.

This clonotype was seen a handful of times. CDR3 sequence: CASSPGSSLPYEQYF. The CDR3, as DNA: TGCGCCAGTAGTCCCGGGTCCTCATTACCCTACGAGCAGTACTTC. The chain carries TRBV5-1 and TRBJ2-7, with D uncertain. The V end lost 8 bases, the J end lost 2 bases, and 20 bases lay between the germline ends. Germline V lookup: CDR1 SGHRS, CDR2 YFSETQ. The length of the CDR3 is 15 residues.

The V gene is TRBV2, the J gene TRBJ2-7; TRBD1 matches 8 bases. The CDR3 length is 12 residues. V shed 8 bases, J shed 2 bases, and the junction held 2 bases outside the gene matches. The germline V gene has CDR1 SNHLY and CDR2 FYNNEI. CDR3 protein: CASGDRTYEQYF. In DNA, the CDR3 is TGTGCCAGCGGGGACAGGACCTACGAGCAGTACTTC.

A remark on this clonotype: The germline gene is not matched at one end of the junction; a read error may be the cause. The rearrangement joins TRBV12-3 or TRBV12-4 to TRBJ2-3; D remains unclear. The CDR3 spans 13 residues. DNA for the CDR3: TGTGCCAGCAGGTTAATGGGCACAGATATGCAGTATTTT. Residues: CASRLMGTDMQYF.